A selection of T cell receptor beta chains follows, all from one sample in a study of shared clonotypes between healthy human individuals. The assay was immunoSEQ multiplex PCR, and TCRdb's table has in-frame clones only and misses some. The table lists approximately 1.9 million clones, around 93% of them singletons. The sample comprised naive CD8+ T cells from PBMCs. The receptors here all came from a man younger than 35 in good health. Some clones in this sample may be carry-over from other donors' samples. Each CDR3 is given with its conserved first and last residue. The D gene is left open where the match is weak. Size values are once, few and many counts, or a class for expanded clones, and some rows have none.

D gene	V gene	clone size	J gene	CDR3 DNA	CDR3 protein
-	TRBV6-6	-	TRBJ2-7	TGTGCCAGCAGTTACTCACCCACCTACGAGCAGTACTTC	CASSYSPTYEQYF
TRBD1	TRBV11-2	-	TRBJ2-7	TGTGCCAGCAGTCCGCAGTCTGTAGGTGCCAGGGGGCGGTGGGAGCAGTACTTC	CASSPQSVGARGRWEQYF
TRBD1	TRBV29-1	-	TRBJ1-4	TGCAGCGTTGATTCGCCGGGGACAGGGAATGAAAAACTGTTTTTT	CSVDSPGTGNEKLFF
-	TRBV27	-	TRBJ2-5	TGTGCCAGCAGTTGGGACACCGAGGAGACCCAGTACTTC	CASSWDTEETQYF
-	TRBV9	once	TRBJ1-5	TGTGCCAGCAGCCTCTTAGGGGAGGTCAGCCAGCCCCAGCATTTT	CASSLLGEVSQPQHF
TRBD1	TRBV9	-	TRBJ2-1	TGTGCCAGCAGCGCGTGGACAGGGGGCCACAATGAGCAGTTCTTC	CASSAWTGGHNEQFF
TRBD1	TRBV5-8	-	TRBJ1-1	TGTGCCAGCAGCTTGGTTTGGACAGGGTACACTGAAGCTTTCTTT	CASSLVWTGYTEAFF
-	TRBV27	-	TRBJ2-5	TGTGCCAGCAGTTCGGACTATCGGACCCAGTACTTC	CASSSDYRTQYF
-	TRBV5-6	-	TRBJ2-3	TGTGCCAGCAGCTCTACAGAAGGCACAGATACGCAGTATTTT	CASSSTEGTDTQYF
TRBD1	TRBV25-1	-	TRBJ2-3	TGTGCCAGCAGTGACCCTTCCCGGACAGGCGGCACAGATACGCAGTATTTT	CASSDPSRTGGTDTQYF
TRBD1	TRBV7-9	-	TRBJ2-5	TGTGCCAGCAGCCCCGCGGGCCCCGGGACAGGGGGGGAGACCCAGTACTTC	CASSPAGPGTGGETQYF
TRBD2	TRBV11-2	-	TRBJ2-1	TGTGCCAGCAGCTCCCAATGGTTTAGCGGGAGTTTCTCCTACAATGAGCAGTTCTTC	CASSSQWFSGSFSYNEQFF
TRBD1	TRBV4-2	-	TRBJ1-2	TGTGCCAGCAGCCAAGCGTTGCCAGGGGGCGACTATGGCTACACCTTC	CASSQALPGGDYGYTF
TRBD1	TRBV9	once	TRBJ2-3	TGTGCCAGCAGCCCCAAAGTGGTTGGGACAGGGCGCACAGATACGCAGTATTTT	CASSPKVVGTGRTDTQYF
TRBD2	TRBV28	-	TRBJ2-1	TGTGCCAGCAGTTTCCGCCTAGCGGTCCCCGAGAATGAGCAGTTCTTC	CASSFRLAVPENEQFF